This T cell receptor beta chain comes out of a study of blood T cell repertoires in COVID-19. In the study overall: There were acute and convalescent COVID-19 samples, and they came from the United States, Italy and Spain. Sources were T cells, B-cell-depleted T cells, or PBMCs; the material itself was cDNA or gDNA.

Trimming shortened V by 1 base and J by 8 bases, and 11 bases separated the two germline ends. The germline CDR1 and CDR2 sequences are KGHSH and LQKENI. This CDR3 is 14 amino acids long. Per the study methods: Amplifying reference gene primers gave estimates of nucleated cell counts. TCRdb keeps only in-frame clones here, not all; method: immunoSEQ multiplex PCR. V and J calls and clone size are as listed in that table; D and trimming were resolved from the DNA. Of around 88,000 clones in the sample, more than 90% were seen once. The J gene is TRBJ1-4, the V gene TRBV18; weak D call: TRBD1 (6 bases). The receptor was isolated from a man aged 55 to 70 with acute or convalescent COVID-19. What was sequenced was peripheral blood. CDR3 residues: CASSPLQGTEKLFF. The DNA for the CDR3 is TGTGCCAGCTCACCACTTCAGGGGACCGAAAAACTGTTTTTT.